This T cell receptor (beta chain) comes out of a study of blood T cell repertoires in COVID-19. Study at large: Sites in the United States, Italy and Spain provided acute and convalescent COVID-19 samples. The analysed material was cDNA or gDNA that came from T cells, B-cell-depleted T cells, or PBMCs.

This CDR3 comprises 14 residues. Per germline, CDR1 SGHRS and CDR2 YFSETQ. Trimming shortened V by 0 bases and J by 3 bases, and 10 bases separated the two germline ends. The count of this clone is one. Per the authors' pipeline: Estimation of nucleated cell counts was performed using reference gene primer amplification. TCRdb's table, derived via immunoSEQ multiplex PCR, lists solely in-frame clones and lacks some. V and J calls and clone size come straight from that table; D and trimming were deduced from the DNA. There are some 120,000 clones in the sample; more than 75% occur only once, and about 1.5% lies in the top ten.

This sequence originates from a human donor in a cohort sampled during active COVID-19. V and J are TRBV5-1 and TRBJ2-7; D perhaps matches TRBD1 (5 bases). The material sequenced was peripheral blood. The CDR3 DNA reads as TGCGCCAGCAGCTTGGGGCAGGGCGGCTACGAGCAGTACTTC. It codes for CASSLGQGGYEQYF.